This TCR beta chain emerged from a study of blood T cell repertoires in COVID-19. Study-wide context: Samples of COVID-19 (acute and convalescent) were obtained from the United States, Italy and Spain.

Using immunoSEQ multiplex PCR, the repertoire was profiled, and TCRdb retains in-frame clones only, with some absent. The data contain some 150,000 clones, roughly 88% of them singletons. Participant-reported clinical history was the basis for cohort assignment. Germline V gene sequence: CDR1 PRHDT, CDR2 FYEKMQ (reference sequence). Trimming at V came to 5 bases and at J to 0 bases, leaving 10 bases not matched to a gene. The CDR3 spans 17 residues. This chain links TRBV13 with TRBJ2-1, with 7 bases matching TRBD2. The sequenced sample was PBMCs or T cells enriched from blood (not recorded which). This receptor was identified in a woman aged 25-40 years with acute COVID-19. The CDR3 DNA sequence: TGTGCCAGCAGCCCCATTTGGCTAGCGGACTCCTACAATGAGCAGTTCTTC. It yields the protein CASSPIWLADSYNEQFF.